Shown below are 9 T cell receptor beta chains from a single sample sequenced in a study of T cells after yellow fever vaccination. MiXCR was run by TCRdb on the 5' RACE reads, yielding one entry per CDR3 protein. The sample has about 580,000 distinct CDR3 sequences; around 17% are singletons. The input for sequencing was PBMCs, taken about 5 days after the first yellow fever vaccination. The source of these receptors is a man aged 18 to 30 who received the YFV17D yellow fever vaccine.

CDR3 DNA: TGTGCCAGCAGTTTTGGGAGCGGGGTCGATATGGGGACCGGGGAGCTGTTTTTT. Amino acid sequence: CASSFGSGVDMGTGELFF. The chain carries TRBV6-5 and TRBJ2-2, with 7 bases matching TRBD2. The length of the CDR3 is 18 residues. Germline V CDR1 and CDR2: MNHEY, SVGAGI. Trimming took 4 bases from V and 5 from J; bases not matched to a gene: 16.

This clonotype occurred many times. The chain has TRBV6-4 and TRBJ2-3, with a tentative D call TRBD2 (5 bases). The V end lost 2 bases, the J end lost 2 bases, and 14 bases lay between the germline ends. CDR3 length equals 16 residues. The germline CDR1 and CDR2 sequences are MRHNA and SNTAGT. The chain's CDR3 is CASSDTSGSATDTQYF. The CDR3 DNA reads TGTGCCAGCAGTGACACGTCGGGGAGCGCCACAGATACGCAGTATTTT.

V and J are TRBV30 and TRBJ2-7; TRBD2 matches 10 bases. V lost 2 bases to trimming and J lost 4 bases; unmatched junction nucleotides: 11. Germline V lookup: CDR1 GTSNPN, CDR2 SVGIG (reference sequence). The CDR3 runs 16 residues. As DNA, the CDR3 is TGTGCCTGGAGTTTTCCCCCCACTAGCGGGGTATACGAGCAGTACTTC. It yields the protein CAWSFPPTSGVYEQYF.

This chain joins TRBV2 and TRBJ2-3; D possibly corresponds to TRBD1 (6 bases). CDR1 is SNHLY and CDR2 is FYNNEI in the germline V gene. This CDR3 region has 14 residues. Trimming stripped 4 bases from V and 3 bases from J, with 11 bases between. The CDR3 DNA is TGTGCCAGCAGTGTGGGGGCCAGGACAGATACGCAGTATTTT. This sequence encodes CASSVGARTDTQYF.

As DNA, the CDR3 is TGTGCCAACTCACTCGGCGGAAACTCTGGAAACACCATATATTTT. Its protein is CANSLGGNSGNTIYF. The chain joins TRBV12-3 or TRBV12-4 to TRBJ1-3; no clear D gene. The CDR3 has 15 amino acids. Trimming pared 10 bases from V and 0 bases from J, leaving 16 bases between.

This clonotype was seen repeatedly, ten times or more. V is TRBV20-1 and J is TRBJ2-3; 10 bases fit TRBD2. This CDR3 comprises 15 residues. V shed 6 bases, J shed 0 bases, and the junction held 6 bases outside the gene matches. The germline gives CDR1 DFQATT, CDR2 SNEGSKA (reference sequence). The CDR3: CSAYRTSGSTDTQYF. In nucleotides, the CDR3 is TGCAGTGCATACCGGACTAGCGGAAGCACAGATACGCAGTATTTT.

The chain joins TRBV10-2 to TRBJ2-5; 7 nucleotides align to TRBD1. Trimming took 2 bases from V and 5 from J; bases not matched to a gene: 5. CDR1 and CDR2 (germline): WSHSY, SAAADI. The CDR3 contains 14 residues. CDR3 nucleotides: TGCGCCAGCAGTGAGACAGGGGATTCGGAGACCCAGTACTTC. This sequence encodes CASSETGDSETQYF.

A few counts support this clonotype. CDR3 loop: CSARDPAVSYNEQFF. The DNA for the CDR3 is TGCAGTGCTAGAGATCCGGCGGTCTCCTACAATGAGCAGTTCTTC. The chain carries TRBV20-1 and TRBJ2-1; no definite D call. This CDR3 has 15 residues. V was clipped by 0 bases and J by 0 bases, with 9 bases between them. CDR1 and CDR2 from the germline V gene are DFQATT and SNEGSKA (reference sequence).

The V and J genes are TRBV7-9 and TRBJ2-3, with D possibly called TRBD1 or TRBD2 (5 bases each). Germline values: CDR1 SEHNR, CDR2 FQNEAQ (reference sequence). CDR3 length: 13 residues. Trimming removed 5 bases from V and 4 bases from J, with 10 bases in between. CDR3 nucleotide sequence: TGTGCCAGCAGCAGGGGACGGTCAGATACGCAGTATTTT. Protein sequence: CASSRGRSDTQYF.